Listed here are 9 T cell receptor beta chains from one sample, sequenced in a study of shared clonotypes between healthy human individuals. Produced via immunoSEQ multiplex PCR; TCRdb's table is partial and in-frame only. The top ten hold roughly 36% of the sample, which has approximately 640,000 clones, roughly 88% seen once. The material sequenced was memory CD8+ T cells from PBMCs. Subset noted: CD45RO+ cells pooled with CCR7-negative TemRA cells. These receptors originate from a man younger than 35 in good health. Some clones in this sample may be carry-over from other donors' samples.

CDR3: CASSQGASYEQYF. The CDR3 bases are TGTGCCAGCAGCCAAGGGGCTTCCTACGAGCAGTACTTC. V is TRBV11-2 and J is TRBJ2-7, with D perhaps TRBD1 (5 bases). The CDR3 has 13 residues. The V gene's germline CDR1 is SGHAT and CDR2 FQNNGV. Trimming pared 5 bases from V and 1 base from J, leaving 9 bases between. Supplemented by reference TRBV11-2 and TRBJ2-7, the full variable domain reads EAGVAQSPRYKIIEKRQSVAFWCNPISGHATLYWYQQILGQGPKLLIQFQNNGVVDDSQLPKDRFSAERLKGVDSTLKIQPAKLEDSAVYLCASSQGASYEQYFGPGTRLTVT.

The chain uses TRBV7-8 and TRBJ1-2; 7 bases align to TRBD1. The CDR3 totals 17 residues. J was trimmed by 6 bases and V by 1 base; bases with no gene match: 14. From germline, CDR1 is SGHVS and CDR2 FQNEAQ. CDR3 in amino acids: CASSLDTNSGTEHGYTF. In nucleotides, the CDR3 is TGTGCCAGCAGCTTAGATACAAACTCCGGGACAGAACATGGCTACACCTTC.

The chain recombines TRBV2 with TRBJ2-5, with D possibly matching TRBD1 (6 bases). CDR1 SNHLY and CDR2 FYNNEI come from the germline V gene. The CDR3 runs 15 residues. Deletions cut 4 bases from V and 7 bases from J, with 19 bases between. In DNA, the CDR3 is TGTGCCAGCAGTGCTGACAGGCACCCTTCGGGGACCCAGTACTTC. Amino acid sequence: CASSADRHPSGTQYF.

The chain is built from TRBV7-9 and TRBJ1-2, with 7 bases that match TRBD1. CDR3 size: 12 residues. CDR1 SEHNR and CDR2 FQNEAQ come from the germline V gene (reference sequence). V gave up 4 bases and J gave up 8 bases; unmatched junction bases: 4. The CDR3, as DNA: TGTGCCAGCAGCTCCAGGGGGGACGGCTACACCTTC. Translated, it gives CASSSRGDGYTF.

This rearrangement joins TRBV7-9 to TRBJ2-7; 7 bases agree with TRBD1. Germline values: CDR1 SEHNR, CDR2 FQNEAQ (reference sequence). V shed 5 bases and J 7 bases; nucleotides not matched to a gene: 5. CDR3 length equals 12 residues. CDR3 sequence: CASSKGAVEQYF. The CDR3 DNA follows: TGTGCCAGCAGCAAGGGGGCAGTAGAGCAGTACTTC.

The chain recombines TRBV7-3 with TRBJ2-5; D is perhaps TRBD1 (5 bases). Germline V gene data show CDR1 as SGHTA and CDR2 as FQGTGA. V lost 3 bases and J 0 bases, leaving 11 bases between the germline ends. The length of the CDR3 is 15 residues. CDR3 coding DNA: TGTGCCAGCAGCTTTTTTGGGGCGAACCAAGAGACCCAGTACTTC. This codes for CASSFFGANQETQYF.

The J gene is TRBJ2-4, the V gene TRBV2; TRBD1 aligns across 8 bases. The trim removed 8 bases at V and 5 bases at J, leaving 2 bases unmatched. The CDR3 is 12 amino acids. Germline V gene sequence: CDR1 SNHLY, CDR2 FYNNEI. The CDR3 DNA is TGTGCCAGCCGGACAGGGCAAAACATTCAGTACTTC. Translated: CASRTGQNIQYF.

CDR3: CASSPGPGAAGYTF. As DNA, the CDR3 is TGTGCCAGCAGCCCAGGGCCGGGGGCGGCTGGCTACACCTTC. The chain couples TRBV11-2 to TRBJ1-2, with D maybe TRBD1 (6 bases). CDR1 SGHAT and CDR2 FQNNGV come from the germline V gene. CDR3 length: 14 amino acids. With 5 bases removed from V and 7 bases from J, the gap between germline ends came to 17 bases.

This chain links TRBV7-3 with TRBJ2-3, with 7 bases identical to TRBD2. The CDR3 has 15 amino acids. Trimming took 1 base from V and 5 from J; bases not matched to a gene: 6. Germline-derived CDR1 and CDR2 are SGHTA and FQGTGA. Here the CDR3 reads CASSLIRGRRDTQYF. The CDR3 DNA sequence: TGTGCCAGCAGCTTAATTCGCGGGAGAAGAGATACGCAGTATTTT.